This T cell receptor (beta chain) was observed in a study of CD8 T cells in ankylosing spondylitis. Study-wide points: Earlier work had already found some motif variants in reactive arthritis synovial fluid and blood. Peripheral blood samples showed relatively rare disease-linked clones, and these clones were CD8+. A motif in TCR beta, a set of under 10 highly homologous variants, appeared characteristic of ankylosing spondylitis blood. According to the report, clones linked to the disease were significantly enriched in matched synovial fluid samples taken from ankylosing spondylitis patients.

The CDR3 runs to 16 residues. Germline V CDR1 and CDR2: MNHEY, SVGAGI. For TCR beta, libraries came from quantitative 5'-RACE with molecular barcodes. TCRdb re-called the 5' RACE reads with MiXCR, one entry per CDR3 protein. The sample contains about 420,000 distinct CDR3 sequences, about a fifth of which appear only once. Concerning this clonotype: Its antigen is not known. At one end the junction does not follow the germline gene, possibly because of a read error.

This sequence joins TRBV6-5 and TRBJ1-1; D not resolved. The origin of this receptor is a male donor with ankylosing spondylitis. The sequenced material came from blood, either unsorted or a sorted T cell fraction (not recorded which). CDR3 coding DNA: TGTGCCAGCAGTTACTCGATTAGCATCCGGGTCGCTGAGGCTTTCTTT. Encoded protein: CASSYSISIRVAEAFF.